Listed below are T cell receptor beta chains from one sample, sequenced in a study of blood T cell repertoires in COVID-19. Assay used: immunoSEQ multiplex PCR; TCRdb lists only in-frame clones, some missing. The sample contains about 200,000 clones, 80% to 90% of which appear only once. Sequenced material: PBMCs or T cells enriched from blood (not recorded which). These receptors were collected from a woman between 40 and 50 years old with acute COVID-19. Both conserved end residues are part of each CDR3. Fields, in order: V gene, J gene, clone size, D gene, CDR3 protein, CDR3 DNA. D genes are given only for firm matches. Where a row states a size, it is once, few, many or the class of an expanded clone; other rows omit it.

V: TRBV6-5; J: TRBJ2-4; size: once; D: TRBD2; CDR3: CASTLNLAAKNIQYF; DNA: TGTGCCAGCACCCTAAACCTAGCGGCAAAAAACATTCAGTACTTC
V: TRBV4-1; J: TRBJ2-1; size: .; D: .; CDR3: CASSQSGLSFYNEQFF; DNA: TGCGCCAGCAGCCAATCCGGACTGAGTTTCTACAATGAGCAGTTCTTC
V: TRBV19; J: TRBJ1-3; size: .; D: .; CDR3: CASSDIMSSGNTIYF; DNA: TGTGCCAGTAGTGACATTATGAGCTCTGGAAACACCATATATTTT
V: TRBV7-9; J: TRBJ2-5; size: .; D: .; CDR3: CASTMGAGLAQYF; DNA: TGTGCCAGCACCATGGGGGCAGGGCTGGCCCAGTACTTC
V: TRBV28; J: TRBJ1-4; size: .; D: .; CDR3: CASSSAGQPTNEKLFF; DNA: TGTGCCAGCAGTTCGGCTGGACAGCCAACTAATGAAAAACTGTTTTTT
V: TRBV5-5; J: TRBJ1-6; size: .; D: .; CDR3: CASMGGVSNSPLHF; DNA: TGTGCCAGCATGGGTGGAGTTTCGAATTCACCCCTCCACTTT
V: TRBV7-8; J: TRBJ1-3; size: .; D: .; CDR3: CASSTGGGKNTIYF; DNA: TGTGCCAGCAGCACGGGCGGGGGGAAGAACACCATATATTTT
V: TRBV28; J: TRBJ2-7; size: few; D: TRBD2; CDR3: CASSSAARLAGASEQYF; DNA: TGTGCCAGCAGTTCAGCGGCCAGACTAGCGGGAGCGTCCGAGCAGTACTTC
V: TRBV11-2; J: TRBJ2-1; size: .; D: .; CDR3: CASSLEGFGSYNEQFF; DNA: TGTGCCAGCAGCTTAGAAGGTTTCGGGTCCTACAATGAGCAGTTCTTC
V: TRBV28; J: TRBJ2-3; size: .; D: TRBD2; CDR3: CASSLAGGPGDTQYF; DNA: TGTGCCAGCAGTCTAGCGGGAGGGCCGGGAGATACGCAGTATTTT
V: TRBV19; J: TRBJ2-2; size: .; D: TRBD2; CDR3: CASSRGPQSGRNTGELFF; DNA: TGTGCCAGTAGTAGAGGCCCCCAGAGCGGGAGGAACACCGGGGAGCTGTTTTTT
V: TRBV21-1; J: TRBJ1-5; size: .; D: .; CDR3: CASSKTPGTVASNQPQHF; DNA: TGTGCCAGCAGCAAAACTCCCGGGACAGTGGCCTCTAATCAGCCCCAGCATTTT
V: TRBV7-2; J: TRBJ2-7; size: .; D: TRBD2; CDR3: CASSPRPGLADSYEQYF; DNA: TGTGCCAGCAGCCCTCGCCCAGGACTAGCGGACTCCTACGAGCAGTACTTC
V: TRBV6-1; J: TRBJ1-2; size: .; D: .; CDR3: CASSDRGRARGYGYTF; DNA: TGTGCCAGCAGTGACCGAGGAAGGGCCCGGGGCTATGGCTACACCTTC
V: TRBV20-1; J: TRBJ2-1; size: .; D: .; CDR3: CSGRVYNEQFF; DNA: TGCAGTGGGCGGGTGTACAATGAGCAGTTCTTC
V: TRBV7-9; J: TRBJ2-1; size: .; D: TRBD2; CDR3: CASSSVAGVIHEQFF; DNA: TGTGCCAGCAGCTCGGTGGCGGGAGTGATACATGAGCAGTTCTTC
V: TRBV12-3/TRBV12-4; J: TRBJ1-2; size: few; D: TRBD1; CDR3: CASSRQGREGYTF; DNA: TGTGCCAGCAGTCGACAGGGCCGGGAAGGCTACACCTTC
V: TRBV27; J: TRBJ2-7; size: .; D: .; CDR3: CASSLSAGLSEQYF; DNA: TGTGCCAGCAGTTTATCGGCAGGATTGTCCGAGCAGTACTTC
V: TRBV5-3; J: TRBJ1-3; size: .; D: .; CDR3: CARSSPSGGTGLPPRNTIYF; DNA: TGTGCCAGAAGCTCCCCCTCGGGGGGCACAGGGCTACCCCCGAGAAACACCATATATTTT
V: TRBV12-3/TRBV12-4; J: TRBJ2-1; size: .; D: TRBD1; CDR3: CASSPQGFSEQFF; DNA: TGTGCCAGCAGTCCACAGGGGTTCAGTGAGCAGTTCTTC
V: TRBV19; J: TRBJ2-7; size: few; D: .; CDR3: CASSMGNTGRYEQYF; DNA: TGTGCCAGTAGTATGGGAAATACAGGGCGATACGAGCAGTACTTC
V: TRBV5-6; J: TRBJ2-5; size: .; D: TRBD2; CDR3: CASSLGTSGPQYF; DNA: TGTGCCAGCAGCTTAGGGACTAGCGGGCCCCAGTACTTC
V: TRBV9; J: TRBJ2-3; size: .; D: TRBD1; CDR3: CASSAGDRAIDTQYF; DNA: TGTGCCAGCAGCGCCGGGGACAGGGCAATAGATACGCAGTATTTT
V: TRBV4-1; J: TRBJ1-6; size: .; D: .; CDR3: CASSQSVWASINSPLHF; DNA: TGCGCCAGCAGCCAATCCGTCTGGGCATCCATAAATTCACCCCTCCACTTT
V: TRBV5-4; J: TRBJ1-1; size: .; D: .; CDR3: CASSLPSVNTEAFF; DNA: TGTGCCAGCAGCTTGCCATCGGTGAACACTGAAGCTTTCTTT